The T cell receptor (beta chain) described here comes from a study of regulatory T cells in long-lasting Graves disease. Study-wide results and caveats: Those with persistent disease had in common more public clonotypes (roughly 3,000) than new patients (approximately 890). TRBV28, TRBJ1-2 and TRBJ2-5 were favored in persistent disease.

The TCR beta library used iRepertoire HTBI primers with Arm-PCR amplification of CDR3. TCRdb used MiXCR to reprocess the multiplex PCR reads, holding one entry per CDR3 protein. The table lists more than 650,000 distinct CDR3 sequences, 30% of them singletons. CDR3 length: 14 amino acids. Deletions cut 3 bases from V and 9 bases from J, with 17 bases between. This clonotype was seen a few times. No antigen is known for it. Documented time point: persistent/refractory GD, antithyroid drugs over 5 years with positive TRAb. Following extraction of RNA from PBMCs, that RNA was used to make the TCR library.

This chain links TRBV12-3 or TRBV12-4 with TRBJ1-1; no clear D gene. This specimen consisted of peripheral blood mononuclear cells (PBMCs), obtained when the disease was refractory, from a patient treated with antithyroid drugs. The sequence was obtained from a female donor with Graves disease. The DNA of the CDR3 is TGTGCCAGCAGTTTTTCCCGGATGGCAGGTAAAGCTTTCTTT. Translated, it gives CASSFSRMAGKAFF.